This entry lists 9 T cell receptor beta chains sequenced from one sample in a study of spatial heterogeneity in lung cancer. TCRdb reprocessed the 5' RACE reads with MiXCR, giving one entry per CDR3 protein. The sample has some 8,600 distinct CDR3 sequences; roughly 4.3% are singletons. Time point: sample taken at primary tumor resection. The source was PBMCs, collected at surgery. Receptors originate from a male donor with early-stage non-small cell lung cancer.

At least ten counts were recorded for this clonotype. The chain combines TRBV6-2 or TRBV6-3 with TRBJ2-6; D is unresolved. Trimming took 4 bases from V and 0 from J, leaving 7 bases between them. Germline V gives CDR1 MNHEY, CDR2 SVGEGT. This CDR3 is 15 amino acids long. The DNA for the CDR3 is TGTGCCAGCAGTTTGCCCCGCTCTGGGGCCAACGTCCTGACTTTC. It codes for CASSLPRSGANVLTF.

By share, this clonotype ranks as medium-sized. The chain recombines TRBV5-5 with TRBJ1-1, with unresolved D. CDR1 and CDR2 from the germline V gene are SGHKS and YYEKEE (reference sequence). V lost 2 bases to trimming and J lost 1 base, with 6 bases between them. This CDR3 is built from 13 residues. This CDR3 reads CASSLGPNTEAFF. CDR3 nucleotides: TGTGCCAGCAGCTTAGGCCCGAACACTGAAGCTTTCTTT.

At least ten counts were recorded for this clonotype. The chain joins TRBV15 to TRBJ1-5; 11 bases are a match to TRBD1. This CDR3 has 16 amino acids. J gave up 6 bases and V 2 bases, and 6 bases lay outside the gene matches. Germline assignment: CDR1 LNHNV and CDR2 YYDKDF (reference sequence). The CDR3 spells CATSRPGTGGTQPQHF. The DNA of the CDR3 is TGTGCCACCAGCAGACCCGGGACAGGGGGAACTCAGCCCCAGCATTTT.

Many counts were recorded for this clonotype. The rearrangement links TRBV7-2 to TRBJ2-3, with 8 bases identical to TRBD2. The CDR3 consists of 16 residues. The germline V gene encodes CDR1 SGHTA and CDR2 FQGNSA. V gave up 6 bases and J gave up 3 bases; unmatched junction bases: 11. CDR3 bases: TGTGCCAGCAGTATCCGCGGGGGGTCGGGTACAGATACGCAGTATTTT. Translation gives CASSIRGGSGTDTQYF.

This clonotype was recorded many times. The V call is TRBV6-7, the J call TRBJ1-6; D may be TRBD1 (5 bases). TRBV6-7 is labeled an ORF, and its function is uncertain. Trimming removed 7 bases from V and 0 bases from J, with 28 bases in between. The CDR3 consists of 21 residues. The CDR3 DNA is TGTGCCAGCACCCTCCCGGGACCGCGGTTTCCTCGGAGCTCCTATAATTCACCCCTCCACTTT. Amino acid sequence: CASTLPGPRFPRSSYNSPLHF.

By share, this clonotype ranks as medium-sized. The rearrangement uses TRBV28 and TRBJ2-3; TRBD2 agrees at 8 bases. The germline V gene has CDR1 MDHEN and CDR2 SYDVKM. After removal of 5 bases from V and 1 base from J, the junction contained 11 bases not matched to a gene. The CDR3 is 17 residues long. The CDR3 region has the DNA TGTGCCAGCAGTCCTACGGGACTAGGCCCTGGCACAGATACGCAGTATTTT. It is translated as CASSPTGLGPGTDTQYF.

Sample share makes this clonotype medium-sized. The CDR3 here is CASSSPPGRGTEAFF. The CDR3 DNA follows: TGTGCCAGCAGCTCCCCCCCGGGACGCGGGACTGAAGCTTTCTTT. The genes are TRBV5-4 and TRBJ1-1; possibly TRBD1 for D (5 bases). CDR1 and CDR2 (germline): SGHNT, YYREEE (reference sequence). Trimming pared 3 bases from V and 5 bases from J, leaving 17 bases between. The CDR3 totals 15 residues.

This clonotype was seen at least ten times. The chain has TRBV5-1 and TRBJ2-3; 12 bases fit TRBD2. Germline V gene lookup returns CDR1 SGHRS and CDR2 YFSETQ. This CDR3 has 17 amino acids. Trimming cost V 0 bases and J 4 bases; bases outside gene matches: 6. This CDR3 reads CASSLGTSGVAADTQYF. In DNA, the CDR3 is TGCGCCAGCAGCTTGGGGACTAGCGGGGTGGCCGCAGATACGCAGTATTTT.

This clonotype has a count of ten or more. This chain links TRBV9 with TRBJ2-5; D possibly matches TRBD1 or TRBD2 (5 bases each). The V gene lost 3 bases and the J gene lost 5 bases, with 17 bases spanning the gap. Germline V gene sequence: CDR1 SGDLS, CDR2 YYNGEE. This CDR3 has 15 residues. The CDR3 DNA is TGTGCCAGCAGCGACCGGGACGGCTGGGGGGAGACCCAGTACTTC. It encodes CASSDRDGWGETQYF.